Listed below are T cell receptor beta chains from one sample, sequenced in a study of T-cell memory formation after mild COVID-19. TCRdb redid the calling of the 5' RACE reads with MiXCR, one entry per CDR3 protein. This sample has 120,000 to 150,000 distinct CDR3 sequences, with over 6% found just once. The specimen was PBMCs or a T cell subset sorted from them (not recorded which). These receptor sequences come from an adult woman who had mild COVID-19 (a few samples of this study predate the infection). Cell type and time point are not known. Each CDR3 is given with its conserved first and last residue. A D gene is named only where the DNA matches it firmly. Clone size is given for some rows only: seen once, a few or many times, or a class if the clone is expanded.

clone_size d_call j_call v_call cdr3_aa cdr3_nt
- - TRBJ2-1 TRBV5-1 CASSYRQPGNEQFF TGCGCCAGCAGCTACCGACAGCCTGGCAATGAGCAGTTCTTC
few TRBD2 TRBJ2-7 TRBV14 CASSRTSGGVKTYEQYF TGTGCCAGCAGCCGGACTAGCGGGGGCGTAAAAACCTACGAGCAGTACTTC
many - TRBJ1-3 TRBV12-3/TRBV12-4 CASTPWGMGSGNTIYF TGTGCCAGCACCCCGTGGGGGATGGGGTCTGGAAACACCATATATTTT
few TRBD2 TRBJ2-1 TRBV2 CASRRGGVKNEQFF TGTGCCAGCAGACGGGGGGGCGTTAAGAATGAGCAGTTCTTC
once TRBD2 TRBJ2-7 TRBV7-2 CASSPASGRTYEQYF TGTGCCAGCAGCCCCGCCAGCGGGAGGACCTACGAGCAGTACTTC
many - TRBJ2-6 TRBV12-3/TRBV12-4 CASSLGAGYSGANVLTF TGTGCCAGCAGTTTAGGGGCCGGTTACTCTGGGGCCAACGTCCTGACTTTC
- TRBD1 TRBJ1-2 TRBV4-1 CASSQFRDRARYF TGCGCCAGCAGCCAATTCCGGGACAGGGCCCGATACTTC
many - TRBJ2-7 TRBV4-3 CASSQDPGVGTYEQYF TGCGCCAGCAGCCAAGACCCAGGGGTCGGTACCTACGAGCAGTACTTC
many TRBD2 TRBJ2-7 TRBV12-3/TRBV12-4 CASSPTRGLAGGKYEQYF TGTGCCAGCAGTCCGACCCGCGGACTAGCGGGAGGTAAATACGAGCAGTACTTC
many - TRBJ2-1 TRBV12-3/TRBV12-4 CASSIATLNNEQFF TGTGCCAGCAGTATCGCTACCCTCAACAATGAGCAGTTCTTC
many TRBD1 TRBJ1-5 TRBV6-2/TRBV6-3 CASTKGDRAGNQPQHF TGTGCCAGCACCAAGGGGGACAGGGCTGGCAATCAGCCCCAGCATTTT
many - TRBJ1-5 TRBV7-8 CASSLRGMEIFQPQHF TGTGCCAGCAGCTTACGGGGAATGGAAATTTTTCAGCCCCAGCATTTT
few - TRBJ2-7 TRBV20-1 CSASSDPQRAYEQYF TGCAGTGCTAGTTCTGATCCTCAAAGGGCCTACGAGCAGTACTTC
- TRBD1 TRBJ2-1 TRBV5-1 CASSPTWTGKGSYNEQFF TGCGCCAGCAGCCCGACTTGGACAGGGAAGGGCTCCTACAATGAGCAGTTCTTC
few TRBD1 TRBJ2-5 TRBV2 CASSELSGTGRETQYF TGTGCCAGCAGCGAGCTCTCCGGGACAGGGCGGGAGACCCAGTACTTC
many - TRBJ2-1 TRBV7-8 CASSLRVATPPGNEQFF TGTGCCAGCAGCTTACGGGTGGCAACCCCCCCGGGCAATGAGCAGTTCTTC
- TRBD1 TRBJ2-7 TRBV20-1 CSARDRPTYEQYF TGCAGTGCCCGGGACAGACCTACCTACGAGCAGTACTTC
- TRBD1 TRBJ1-2 TRBV6-5 CASRTRQGLGYTF TGTGCCAGCAGGACCCGACAGGGGCTTGGCTACACCTTC
many - TRBJ1-5 TRBV7-9 CASSLDGYQPQHF TGTGCCAGCAGCTTAGACGGTTATCAGCCCCAGCATTTT
- - TRBJ2-3 TRBV15 CATSRDGGGTDTQYF TGTGCCACCAGCAGAGATGGTGGGGGGACAGATACGCAGTATTTT
- - TRBJ2-5 TRBV19 CASSIGFRRQEETQYF TGTGCCAGTAGTATAGGCTTCAGAAGACAGGAAGAGACCCAGTACTTC
few TRBD2 TRBJ2-1 TRBV10-3 CAISGTSGNEQFF TGTGCCATCAGTGGGACTAGTGGCAATGAGCAGTTCTTC
many - TRBJ2-7 TRBV19 CASSIDLTDPYEQYF TGTGCCAGTAGTATAGATCTGACAGACCCCTACGAGCAGTACTTC
few - TRBJ1-3 TRBV5-1 CASSLVAADSGNTIYF TGCGCCAGCAGCTTGGTTGCAGCGGACTCTGGAAACACCATATATTTT
many TRBD1 TRBJ2-7 TRBV5-1 CASSSIPGQEYEQYF TGCGCCAGCAGCTCAATTCCGGGACAGGAGTACGAGCAGTACTTC
few - TRBJ1-4 TRBV5-4 CAWGLGEKLFF TGTGCCTGGGGACTTGGGGAAAAACTGTTTTTT
- - TRBJ2-1 TRBV20-1 CSARPGSYNEQFF TGCAGTGCTCGCCCAGGGTCCTACAATGAGCAGTTCTTC
few TRBD1 TRBJ2-1 TRBV6-2/TRBV6-3 CASSTRQGKGYNEQFF TGTGCCAGCAGCACTCGACAGGGGAAGGGGTACAATGAGCAGTTCTTC